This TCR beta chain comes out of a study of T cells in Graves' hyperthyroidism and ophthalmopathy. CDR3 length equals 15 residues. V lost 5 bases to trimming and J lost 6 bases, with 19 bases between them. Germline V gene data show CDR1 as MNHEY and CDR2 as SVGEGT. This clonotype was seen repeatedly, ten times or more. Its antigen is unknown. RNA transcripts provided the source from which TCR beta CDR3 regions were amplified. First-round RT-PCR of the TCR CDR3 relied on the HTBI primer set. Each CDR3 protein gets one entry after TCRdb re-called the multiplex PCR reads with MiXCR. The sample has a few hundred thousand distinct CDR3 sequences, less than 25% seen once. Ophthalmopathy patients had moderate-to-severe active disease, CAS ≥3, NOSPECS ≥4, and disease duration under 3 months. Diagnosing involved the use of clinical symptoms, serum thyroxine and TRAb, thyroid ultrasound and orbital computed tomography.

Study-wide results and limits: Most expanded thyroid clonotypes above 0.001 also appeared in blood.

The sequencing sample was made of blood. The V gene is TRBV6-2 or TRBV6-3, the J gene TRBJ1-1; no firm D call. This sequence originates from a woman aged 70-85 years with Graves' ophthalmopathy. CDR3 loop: CASSKDLLAGPEAFF. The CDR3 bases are TGTGCCAGCAGTAAGGATCTTTTGGCTGGTCCTGAAGCTTTCTTT.